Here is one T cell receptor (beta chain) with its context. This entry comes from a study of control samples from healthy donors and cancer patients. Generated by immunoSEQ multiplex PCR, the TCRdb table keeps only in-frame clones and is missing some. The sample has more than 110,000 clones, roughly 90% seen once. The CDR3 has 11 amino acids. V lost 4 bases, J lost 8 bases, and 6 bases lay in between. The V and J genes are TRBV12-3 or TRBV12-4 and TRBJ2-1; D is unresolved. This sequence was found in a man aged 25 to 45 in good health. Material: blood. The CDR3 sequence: CASSSLHEQFF. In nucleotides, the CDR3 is TGTGCCAGCAGTTCCCTCCATGAGCAGTTCTTC.